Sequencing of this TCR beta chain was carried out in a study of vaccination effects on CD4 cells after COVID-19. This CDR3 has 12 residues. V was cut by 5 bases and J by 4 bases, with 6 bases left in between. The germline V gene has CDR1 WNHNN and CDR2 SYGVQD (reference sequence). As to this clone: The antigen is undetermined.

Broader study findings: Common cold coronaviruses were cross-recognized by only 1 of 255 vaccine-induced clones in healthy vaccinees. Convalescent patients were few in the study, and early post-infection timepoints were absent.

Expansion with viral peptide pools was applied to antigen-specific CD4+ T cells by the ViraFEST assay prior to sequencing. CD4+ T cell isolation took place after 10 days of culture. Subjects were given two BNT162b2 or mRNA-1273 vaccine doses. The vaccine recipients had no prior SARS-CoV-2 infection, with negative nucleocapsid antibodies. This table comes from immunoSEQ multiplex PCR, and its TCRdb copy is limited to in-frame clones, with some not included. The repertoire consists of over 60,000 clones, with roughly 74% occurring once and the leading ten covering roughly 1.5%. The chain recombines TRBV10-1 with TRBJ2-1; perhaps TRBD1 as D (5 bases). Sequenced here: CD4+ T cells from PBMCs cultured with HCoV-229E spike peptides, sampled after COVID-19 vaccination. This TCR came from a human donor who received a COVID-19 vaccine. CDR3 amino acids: CASSTGYNEQFF. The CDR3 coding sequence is TGCGCCAGCAGTACAGGTTACAATGAGCAGTTCTTC.